Below are 8 T cell receptor beta chains sequenced from a single sample in a study of Ad26.COV2.S vaccination and SARS-CoV-2 variants. This table comes from immunoSEQ multiplex PCR, and its TCRdb copy is limited to in-frame clones, with some not included. Of about 390,000 clones listed, 70% to 90% were seen once; the top ten hold 3.5%. As for treatment: approximately 18 received Ad26.COV2.S at low or high dose, single or two shots; about 5 received placebo; per-sample allocation not given. On day 63 after the first injection, vaccine and placebo recipients gave samples. This material consisted of peripheral blood, taken in a trial of Ad26.COV2.S vaccine versus placebo. These receptors all stem from a person aged 18 to 65 who received the Ad26.COV2.S COVID-19 vaccine or a placebo.

A single count supports this clone. The V and J genes are TRBV2 and TRBJ1-1; maybe TRBD1 (5 bases). V lost 6 bases to trimming and J lost 2 bases, with 10 bases between them. The CDR3 extends over 13 amino acids. Germline V lookup: CDR1 SNHLY, CDR2 FYNNEI. This CDR3 reads CASRMDTNTEAFF. As DNA, the CDR3 is TGTGCCAGCAGGATGGACACTAACACTGAAGCTTTCTTT.

CDR3 DNA sequence: TGTGCCAGCAGCAACCAGGGGGGGACCGGGGAGCTGTTTTTT. As protein: CASSNQGGTGELFF. The rearrangement uses TRBV6-5 and TRBJ2-2, with D possibly called TRBD1 or TRBD2 (7 bases each). This CDR3 contains 14 residues. Germline V lookup: CDR1 MNHEY, CDR2 SVGAGI. The V and J ends lost 6 bases and 5 bases respectively, with 13 bases between them.

Note on this clone: An end of the junction does not agree with germline; a read error may underlie this. The CDR3 DNA is TGCGCCCGCAGCCTGGAGGGGGGGAACACTGAAGCTTTCTTT. It translates to CARSLEGGNTEAFF. V gene TRBV5-1 combines with J gene TRBJ1-1; TRBD1 is a possible D gene (6 bases). Germline V gene sequence: CDR1 SGHRS, CDR2 YFSETQ. This CDR3 is built from 14 residues.

The rearrangement uses TRBV11-2 and TRBJ2-1; 8 nucleotides line up with TRBD2. This CDR3 is built from 16 residues. CDR1 is SGHAT, CDR2 FQNNGV, per germline. Trimming took 5 bases from V and 1 from J; bases not matched to a gene: 7. The chain's CDR3 is CASSPLAGKSYNEQFF. CDR3 DNA: TGTGCCAGCAGCCCATTAGCGGGGAAATCCTACAATGAGCAGTTCTTC.

This chain uses TRBV9 with TRBJ2-2, with D hard to call. V was clipped by 1 base and J by 1 base, with 8 bases between them. This CDR3 is built from 15 residues. Germline V gives CDR1 SGDLS, CDR2 YYNGEE. CDR3 coding DNA: TGTGCCAGCAGCGTAAAGGTTGAGAACACCGGGGAGCTGTTTTTT. Its protein product is CASSVKVENTGELFF.

V usage is TRBV14 and J usage is TRBJ2-7, with 7 bases fitting TRBD1. The CDR3 contains 15 residues. Germline trimming cut 1 base from V and 3 bases from J; bases unmatched to any gene: 6. Germline V gene lookup returns CDR1 SGHDN and CDR2 FVKESK. CDR3 sequence (DNA): TGTGCCAGCAGCCAAGTAAAAGACAGGGTCTACGAGCAGTACTTC. The encoded protein is CASSQVKDRVYEQYF.

This rearrangement joins TRBV5-1 to TRBJ2-6; perhaps TRBD1 as D (5 bases). The CDR3 totals 15 residues. V was clipped by 5 bases and J by 0 bases, with 9 bases between them. CDR1 SGHRS and CDR2 YFSETQ come from the germline V gene. CDR3 sequence reads: CASSLDSSGANVLTF. The CDR3 region has the DNA TGCGCCAGCAGTTTAGACAGCTCTGGGGCCAACGTCCTGACTTTC.

The rearrangement links TRBV4-1 to TRBJ2-7; possible D gene TRBD1, 6 bases. The V gene lost 4 bases and the J gene lost 7 bases, with 26 bases spanning the gap. CDR3 length: 17 amino acids. Germline V lookup: CDR1 MGHRA, CDR2 YSYEKL. The CDR3 DNA reads as TGCGCCAGCAGCCGCGAACCCCAGGGACAACGGAGAGGGGAGCAGTACTTC. Protein product: CASSREPQGQRRGEQYF.